The 22 T cell receptor beta chains in this list originate from one sample, sequenced in a study of CXCR4 blockade with PD-1 therapy in pancreatic cancer. Assay used: immunoSEQ multiplex PCR; TCRdb lists only in-frame clones, some missing. The sample contains 5,000 or so clones, approximately 48% of which appear only once. Material: tumor tissue. These receptors originate from a human donor with pancreatic ductal adenocarcinoma.

This chain uses TRBV18 with TRBJ1-1; 8 nucleotides agree with TRBD1. This CDR3 comprises 14 residues. V dropped 6 bases and J dropped 4; count of bases not matched to a gene: 7. Germline loops: CDR1 KGHSH, CDR2 LQKENI. The CDR3 DNA reads TGTGCCAGCTCGAGACAGGGGCGGGGCACTGAAGCTTTCTTT. This codes for CASSRQGRGTEAFF.

The V and J genes are TRBV6-7 and TRBJ1-3; D perhaps matches TRBD1 (5 bases). TRBV6-7 is an ORF, and what it does is uncertain. With 0 bases removed from V and 0 bases from J, the gap between germline ends came to 15 bases. The CDR3 spans 18 residues. The CDR3: CASSYSRSPGHSGNTIYF. The CDR3 DNA is TGTGCCAGCAGTTACTCGAGATCTCCAGGGCACTCTGGAAACACCATATATTTT.

This clone has only a few counts. A base remains ambiguous or unread, so its encoded residue is written X. The chain couples TRBV30 to TRBJ2-1; D is uncertain. V was trimmed by 5 bases and J by 0 bases, leaving 11 bases between them. The CDR3 consists of 14 residues. Germline values: CDR1 GTSNPN, CDR2 SVGIG (reference sequence). The CDR3 reads CAWXLGFSYNEQFF. CDR3 nucleotide sequence: TGTGCCTGGGYATTGGGGTTCTCCTACAATGAGCAGTTCTTC.

This clone appeared once. The chain employs TRBV18 and TRBJ2-1; TRBD1 might be the D (5 bases). V shed 3 bases and J shed 6 bases, with 9 bases lying between them. The CDR3 sequence is 13 residues long. Germline V CDR1 and CDR2: KGHSH, LQKENI. The chain's CDR3 is CASSPRTTNEQFF. In DNA form, the CDR3 reads TGTGCCAGCTCACCGCGGACAACCAATGAGCAGTTCTTC.

The V call is TRBV18, the J call TRBJ2-5; weak D call: TRBD1 (6 bases). V lost 5 bases and J 4 bases, leaving 8 bases between the germline ends. CDR3 size: 12 residues. CDR1 is KGHSH and CDR2 is LQKENI in the germline V gene. The CDR3 protein is CASSTGLETQYF. CDR3 in DNA: TGTGCCAGCTCAACAGGGTTAGAGACCCAGTACTTC.

This clone was counted a few times. The rearrangement joins TRBV11-1 to TRBJ2-3; 8 nucleotides agree with TRBD2. Trimming cost V 1 base and J 2 bases; bases outside gene matches: 2. The CDR3 has 15 residues. Germline assignment: CDR1 SGHAT and CDR2 FQDESV (reference sequence). CDR3 residues: CASSLGGLATDTQYF. The CDR3 region has the DNA TGTGCCAGCAGCTTAGGAGGACTAGCCACAGATACGCAGTATTTT.

This clone has only one observation. V and J are TRBV14 and TRBJ2-7, with 14 bases fitting TRBD2. The CDR3 extends over 15 amino acids. The V and J ends lost 4 bases and 4 bases, in that order; junction bases with no gene match: 3. Germline V CDR1 and CDR2: SGHDN, FVKESK. The CDR3 coding sequence is TGTGCCAGCAGCCGCTGGACTAGCGGGAGGTACGAGCAGTACTTC. It specifies CASSRWTSGRYEQYF. The variable domain in full, with the rest retrieved from reference TRBV14 and TRBJ2-7, is EAGVTQFPSHSVIEKGQTVTLRCDPISGHDNLYWYRRVMGKEIKFLLHFVKESKQDESGMPNNRFLAERTGGTYSTLKVQPAELEDSGVYFCASSRWTSGRYEQYFGPGTRLTVT.

This clone was picked up a small number of times. J is TRBJ2-7 and V is TRBV6-8; TRBD1 or TRBD2 may be the D gene (5 bases each). V gave up 4 bases and J gave up 3 bases, with 13 bases separating them. There are 14 residues in the CDR3. Germline V gene lookup returns CDR1 MNHGY and CDR2 SAAAGT. In nucleotides, the CDR3 is TGTGCCAGCAGTTCCGAGGGGCCAGTCTACGAGCAGTACTTC. It specifies CASSSEGPVYEQYF.

The rearrangement uses TRBV18 and TRBJ2-5, with 7 positions matching TRBD2. CDR3 size: 15 residues. Trimming at V came to 2 bases and at J to 2 bases, leaving 5 bases not matched to a gene. Per the germline V gene, CDR1 is KGHSH and CDR2 is LQKENI. Written as DNA, the CDR3 is TGTGCCAGCTCACCAGGGCTAGCGGCTCAAGAGACCCAGTACTTC. It specifies CASSPGLAAQETQYF.

The chain links TRBV29-1 to TRBJ2-1; no definite D call. V lost 1 base and J 4 bases, leaving 14 bases between the germline ends. The CDR3 totals 15 residues. The V gene's germline CDR1 is SQVTM and CDR2 ANQGSEA. The chain's CDR3 is CSVEVEDLRYNEQFF. DNA for the CDR3: TGCAGCGTTGAAGTCGAGGACCTCAGATACAATGAGCAGTTCTTC.

The chain links TRBV11-3 to TRBJ1-1; tentative D call: TRBD1 (5 bases). From germline, CDR1 is SGHNT and CDR2 YENEEA. With 4 bases removed from V and 0 bases from J, the gap between germline ends came to 9 bases. This CDR3 comprises 14 residues. CDR3 bases: TGTGCCAGCAGCTGGCAGGGAATGAACACTGAAGCTTTCTTT. This encodes CASSWQGMNTEAFF. The whole variable domain, filled in from reference TRBV11-3 and TRBJ1-1, reads EAGVVQSPRYKIIEKKQPVAFWCNPISGHNTLYWYLQNLGQGPELLIRYENEEAVDDSQLPKDRFSAERLKGVDSTLKIQPAELGDSAVYLCASSWQGMNTEAFFGQGTRLTVV.

Judged by abundance, this clone is large. The chain combines TRBV11-3 with TRBJ2-1; D gene unclear. The germline V gene encodes CDR1 SGHNT and CDR2 YENEEA. Trimming took 5 bases from V and 9 from J, leaving 17 bases between them. CDR3 length: 14 amino acids. This CDR3 is CASSLSTDRSEQFF. The CDR3 DNA sequence: TGTGCCAGCAGCCTATCTACCGATAGAAGTGAGCAGTTCTTC.

The rearrangement uses TRBV6-8 and TRBJ1-1; D unresolved. CDR1 and CDR2 (germline): MNHGY, SAAAGT. The ends were cut back, 5 bases at V and 1 base at J, with 14 bases in the middle. The CDR3 runs 15 residues. The DNA for the CDR3 is TGTGCCAGCAGTCCAGACACTAACAAGAACACTGAAGCTTTCTTT. This gives the protein CASSPDTNKNTEAFF.

This chain joins TRBV18 and TRBJ2-3, with D maybe TRBD1 (6 bases). The CDR3 is 18 amino acids. V shed 6 bases and J shed 3 bases, with 25 bases lying between them. The germline gives CDR1 KGHSH, CDR2 LQKENI. The CDR3 spells CASSPTGTKTVETDTQYF. CDR3 coding DNA: TGTGCCAGCTCTCCTACCGGGACAAAAACTGTAGAGACAGATACGCAGTATTTT. Based on the CDR3 plus reference TRBV18 and TRBJ2-3, the full variable domain is NAGVMQNPRHLVRRRGQEARLRCSPMKGHSHVYWYRQLPEEGLKFMVYLQKENIIDESGMPKERFSAEFPKEGPSILRIQQVVRGDSAAYFCASSPTGTKTVETDTQYFGPGTRLTVL.

The chain has TRBV10-1 and TRBJ2-5; a weak D match, TRBD1 (6 bases). The CDR3 length is 15 residues. Germline CDR1 is WNHNN and CDR2 is SYGVQD (reference sequence). V shed 7 bases and J shed 5 bases, with 20 bases lying between them. In nucleotides, the CDR3 is TGCGCCAGCACCGGACAGTTTTCGGATCGGGAGACCCAGTACTTC. Protein sequence: CASTGQFSDRETQYF.

The rearrangement joins TRBV19 to TRBJ1-5, with a tentative D call TRBD1 (6 bases). The V end lost 3 bases, the J end lost 4 bases, and 10 bases lay between the germline ends. Germline lookup yields CDR1 LNHDA and CDR2 SQIVND (reference sequence). The CDR3 is 14 amino acids. CDR3 coding DNA: TGTGCCAGTAGTATTAACAGGGCGAATCAGCCCCAGCATTTT. As protein: CASSINRANQPQHF. The whole variable domain, remainder taken from reference TRBV19 and TRBJ1-5, is DGGITQSPKYLFRKEGQNVTLSCEQNLNHDAMYWYRQDPGQGLRLIYYSQIVNDFQKGDIAEGYSVSREKKESFPLTVTSAQKNPTAFYLCASSINRANQPQHFGDGTRLSIL.

V is TRBV30 and J is TRBJ1-3, with 8 bases lining up with TRBD1. Trimming cost V 3 bases and J 0 bases; bases outside gene matches: 4. Germline CDR1 GTSNPN, CDR2 SVGIG (reference sequence). The CDR3 is made up of 15 amino acids. CDR3: CAWSWTGLSGNTIYF. In DNA form, the CDR3 reads TGTGCCTGGAGCTGGACAGGGCTCTCTGGAAACACCATATATTTT.

The rearrangement links TRBV27 to TRBJ2-3; D not resolved. Trimming removed 4 bases from V and 0 bases from J, with 14 bases in between. This CDR3 contains 16 residues. Per germline, CDR1 MNHEY and CDR2 SMNVEV (reference sequence). The CDR3 is CASSSSLAASTDTQYF. CDR3 sequence (DNA): TGTGCCAGCAGTTCCTCCTTGGCGGCGAGCACAGATACGCAGTATTTT.

This chain links TRBV28 with TRBJ1-3; perhaps TRBD1 as D (5 bases). Germline CDR1 reads MDHEN; CDR2 reads SYDVKM. The V end was cut by 5 bases, the J end by 3 bases, with 17 bases between. The CDR3 loop spans 16 amino acids. Here the CDR3 DNA reads TGTGCCAGCAGTCTCCCCCGGCGGGGCGGTGGAAACACCATATATTTT. The encoded protein is CASSLPRRGGGNTIYF. The variable domain in full, completed from reference TRBV28 and TRBJ1-3, reads DVKVTQSSRYLVKRTGEKVFLECVQDMDHENMFWYRQDPGLGLRLIYFSYDVKMKEKGDIPEGYSVSREKKERFSLILESASTNQTSMYLCASSLPRRGGGNTIYFGEGSWLTVV.

This clone was counted between two and nine times. V and J are TRBV6-8 and TRBJ2-1; TRBD2 aligns across 7 bases. The CDR3 is 18 amino acids. In germline, CDR1 is MNHGY, CDR2 SAAAGT. Unmatched junction bases numbered 12, after V lost 0 bases and J lost 4 bases. The CDR3 protein is CASSYSTLGREQYNEQFF. In nucleotides, the CDR3 is TGTGCCAGCAGTTACTCCACTCTTGGGCGGGAGCAGTACAATGAGCAGTTCTTC.

J is TRBJ1-4 and V is TRBV7-6; a possible D gene is TRBD1 (5 bases). V shed 5 bases and J shed 5 bases, with 12 bases lying between them. The germline CDR1 and CDR2 sequences are SGHVS and FNYEAQ. The CDR3 loop spans 14 amino acids. This CDR3 is CASSAGLRNEKLFF. CDR3 sequence (DNA): TGTGCCAGCAGCGCGGGGCTCAGGAATGAAAAACTGTTTTTT. Variable domain in full (rest from reference TRBV7-6 and TRBJ1-4): GAGVSQSPRYKVTKRGQDVALRCDPISGHVSLYWYRQALGQGPEFLTYFNYEAQQDKSGLPNDRFSAERPEGSISTLTIQRTEQRDSAMYRCASSAGLRNEKLFFGSGTQLSVL.

Only a few counts were recorded for this clone. The chain uses TRBV29-1 and TRBJ2-1; 10 bases line up with TRBD2. V shed 4 bases and J 6 bases; nucleotides not matched to a gene: 9. The CDR3 contains 15 residues. The germline V gene encodes CDR1 SQVTM and CDR2 ANQGSEA. CDR3 coding DNA: TGCAGCGTTGCCAGCGGGAGGGCCATCAGCAATGAGCAGTTCTTC. It is translated as CSVASGRAISNEQFF.